These 16 T cell receptor beta chains came from one sample sequenced in a study of PD-1 blockade in classical Hodgkin lymphoma. In every patient, relapse followed autologous stem cell transplantation, while exposure to brentuximab vedotin differed. Starting with thawed PBMCs, CD4+ T cells were purified by magnetic negative selection. The method was immunoSEQ multiplex PCR; TCRdb's version includes in-frame clones alone and lacks a portion of them. This table holds some 8,900 clones, more than 65% found once. This sample comprised CD4+ T cells from blood, obtained at baseline. The receptors were sampled from a human donor with classical Hodgkin lymphoma.

This chain connects TRBV28 to TRBJ2-1; 9 nucleotides agree with TRBD2. V gave up 5 bases and J gave up 11 bases; unmatched junction bases: 10. This CDR3 spans 14 amino acids. Germline V gene sequence: CDR1 MDHEN, CDR2 SYDVKM. The CDR3 sequence is CASSPQLAGGKQFF. In nucleotides, the CDR3 is TGTGCCAGCAGTCCCCAGCTTGCGGGAGGGAAGCAGTTCTTC.

This clone was counted between two and nine times. The V call is TRBV18, the J call TRBJ2-5, with D perhaps matching TRBD1 or TRBD2 (5 bases each). Germline V gene data show CDR1 as KGHSH and CDR2 as LQKENI. V lost 3 bases and J lost 5, with 10 bases in between. This CDR3 is 13 amino acids long. CDR3 bases: TGTGCCAGCTCACCGGGGGATGGGGAGACCCAGTACTTC. Translating it yields CASSPGDGETQYF.

By proportion, this clone is large. The chain is built from TRBV7-9 and TRBJ2-2; TRBD2 agrees at 10 bases. The CDR3 is 16 residues long. J lost 6 bases, V lost 5 bases, and 9 bases had no gene match. Germline CDR1 SEHNR, CDR2 FQNEAQ (reference sequence). CDR3: CASSEGLASVAGELFF. Here the CDR3 DNA reads TGTGCCAGCAGCGAGGGACTAGCGAGCGTAGCCGGGGAGCTGTTTTTT.

This chain joins TRBV7-2 and TRBJ2-7, with 9 bases fitting TRBD2. Trimming cost V 1 base and J 6 bases; bases outside gene matches: 10. The CDR3 loop spans 16 amino acids. Germline V gives CDR1 SGHTA, CDR2 FQGNSA. CDR3 sequence reads: CASSLGRNSGRSEQYF. CDR3 coding DNA: TGTGCCAGCAGCTTAGGCAGGAATAGCGGGAGATCCGAGCAGTACTTC.

The J gene is TRBJ2-3, the V gene TRBV6-4; the D gene is possibly TRBD2 (6 bases). The ends were cut back, 3 bases at V and 6 bases at J, with 10 bases in the middle. Germline V CDR1 and CDR2: MRHNA, SNTAGT. The CDR3 has 13 residues. The CDR3 region is CASSDEEGDTQYF. The CDR3 bases are TGTGCCAGCAGTGATGAGGAGGGGGATACGCAGTATTTT.

The chain recombines TRBV10-3 with TRBJ1-4, with D possibly TRBD1 on 5 matching bases. CDR1 is ENHRY, CDR2 SYGVKD, per germline. V lost 2 bases to trimming and J lost 3 bases, with 13 bases between them. CDR3 length equals 16 residues. The CDR3 DNA sequence: TGTGCCATCAGTGAGATAAGGGGTTCGGCTAATGAAAAACTGTTTTTT. It encodes CAISEIRGSANEKLFF.

This sequence joins TRBV6-6 and TRBJ2-7; 12 bases line up with TRBD1. The V segment lost 6 bases and the J segment 7 bases; nucleotides outside the gene matches: 10. The CDR3 is made up of 15 amino acids. CDR1 and CDR2 from the germline V gene are MNHNY and SVGAGI (reference sequence). CDR3 sequence: CASREPGQGAWEQYF. In DNA, the CDR3 is TGTGCCAGCAGGGAACCGGGACAGGGGGCGTGGGAGCAGTACTTC.

The chain joins TRBV19 to TRBJ1-1, with TRBD1 matching over 8 bases. The germline V gene encodes CDR1 LNHDA and CDR2 SQIVND (reference sequence). The CDR3 extends over 14 amino acids. Trimming cost V 5 bases and J 1 base; bases outside gene matches: 3. The CDR3 sequence is CASSVGQGNTEAFF. The DNA of the CDR3 is TGTGCCAGTAGTGTAGGACAGGGGAACACTGAAGCTTTCTTT.

CDR3 sequence (DNA): TGTGCCAGCAGTCCCGTCGACAGAAACACTGAAGCTTTCTTT. It specifies CASSPVDRNTEAFF. This rearrangement joins TRBV27 to TRBJ1-1, with D tentatively TRBD1 (5 bases). Trimming removed 5 bases from V and 2 bases from J, with 12 bases in between. This CDR3 comprises 14 residues. Germline-derived CDR1 and CDR2 are MNHEY and SMNVEV (reference sequence).

The chain combines TRBV5-5 with TRBJ2-6; D remains unclear. CDR1 is SGHKS, CDR2 YYEKEE, per germline (reference sequence). This CDR3 contains 15 residues. V was pared by 0 bases and J by 0 bases, with 4 bases between. CDR3 amino acids: CASSLVLSGANVLTF. For the CDR3, the DNA is TGTGCCAGCAGCTTGGTGCTCTCTGGGGCCAACGTCCTGACTTTC.

This chain links TRBV2 with TRBJ2-1, with 8 bases aligning to TRBD2. There are 15 residues in the CDR3. In germline, CDR1 is SNHLY, CDR2 FYNNEI. Germline trimming cut 4 bases from V and 0 bases from J; bases unmatched to any gene: 2. The DNA for the CDR3 is TGTGCCAGCAGTGCTGGGACTAGCTCCTACAATGAGCAGTTCTTC. Translating gives CASSAGTSSYNEQFF.

This clone was seen more than once but under ten times. The rearrangement uses TRBV6-1 and TRBJ2-7, with 9 bases aligning to TRBD1. V shed 4 bases and J 3 bases; nucleotides not matched to a gene: 4. The CDR3 contains 14 residues. The germline gives CDR1 MNHNS, CDR2 SASEGT. The CDR3 sequence is CASSVRDRVYEQYF. The CDR3 DNA reads TGTGCCAGCAGTGTCCGGGACAGGGTCTACGAGCAGTACTTC.

The rearrangement uses TRBV28 and TRBJ1-5; 9 bases line up with TRBD1. J was trimmed by 0 bases and V by 6 bases; bases with no gene match: 12. CDR1 MDHEN and CDR2 SYDVKM come from the germline V gene. The CDR3 sequence is 18 residues long. The DNA of the CDR3 is TGTGCCAGCAGGATTGAGGACAGGGGTGTACTTAGCAATCAGCCCCAGCATTTT. This sequence encodes CASRIEDRGVLSNQPQHF.

The chain couples TRBV18 to TRBJ1-2, with a tentative D call TRBD1 (5 bases). Germline V gene lookup returns CDR1 KGHSH and CDR2 LQKENI. This CDR3 comprises 13 residues. Trimming removed 3 bases from V and 2 bases from J, with 7 bases in between. The DNA of the CDR3 is TGTGCCAGCTCACCGGGACGGAACTATGGCTACACCTTC. This sequence encodes CASSPGRNYGYTF.

V is TRBV6-6 and J is TRBJ2-3; 7 bases are a match to TRBD1. From germline, CDR1 is MNHNY and CDR2 SVGAGI (reference sequence). This CDR3 contains 13 residues. J lost 6 bases, V lost 2 bases, and 2 bases had no gene match. CDR3 residues: CASSYPTGDTQYF. In DNA, the CDR3 is TGTGCCAGCAGTTACCCGACAGGGGATACGCAGTATTTT.

This sequence joins TRBV6-1 and TRBJ2-7, with D possibly TRBD1 on 5 matching bases. This CDR3 contains 13 residues. Trimming stripped 3 bases from V and 3 bases from J, with 9 bases between. The germline V gene encodes CDR1 MNHNS and CDR2 SASEGT. CDR3 in DNA: TGTGCCAGCAGTGAGGGGCCTCACTACGAGCAGTACTTC. Protein sequence: CASSEGPHYEQYF.